This T cell receptor (beta chain) was recorded in a study of blood T cells in healthy people across ages. On this clonotype itself: The antigen is undetermined.

General study results and limits: TCR beta diversity, measured per million T cells, fell in a roughly linear way with age. The unsorted PBMCs prevented any conclusive comparison of naive versus antigen-experienced cells.

This CDR3 contains 15 residues. The germline V gene has CDR1 ENHRY and CDR2 SYGVKD. Trimming stripped 5 bases from V and 1 base from J, with 12 bases between. Donors ranged from roughly 6 to 100 years old and were healthy Caucasians in Russia. Sample-barcoded 5' priming and a J-beta primer mix drove a second PCR of roughly 6 to 12 cycles. TCRdb analysed the 5' RACE reads with MiXCR anew, one entry per CDR3 protein. This sample yields some 1 million distinct CDR3 sequences, of which roughly 45% are seen a single time; about 20% belongs to the top ten. Sequencing was performed on blood. V gene TRBV10-3 combines with J gene TRBJ2-1; the D gene is possibly TRBD2 (6 bases). This TCR was sampled from an older woman in good health. DNA of the CDR3: TGTGCCATCAGTTTACCGGGACTGTCCTACAATGAGCAGTTCTTC. It codes for CAISLPGLSYNEQFF.